These 28 T cell receptor beta chains originate from one sample sequenced in a study of T-cell reconstitution after alpha-beta-depleted transplantation in children. Researchers prepared the TCRbeta library using unique molecular identifiers, the study reports. TCRdb reprocessed the PCR reads with MiXCR, giving one entry per CDR3 protein. The repertoire holds roughly 200,000 distinct CDR3 sequences, with about 6.3% as singletons. Material: PBMCs from the stem cell graft donor, obtained from the stem cell graft. These receptors were collected from a human donor who donated a stem cell graft to a child with Wiskott-Aldrich syndrome.

This clonotype was observed many times. This sequence joins TRBV11-2 and TRBJ2-7, with no clear D. The germline V gene encodes CDR1 SGHAT and CDR2 FQNNGV. V dropped 1 base and J dropped 7 bases, with 8 bases sitting between them. The CDR3 is made up of 12 amino acids. The DNA of the CDR3 is TGTGCCAGCAGCTTAGGTGTTAGGGAGCAGTACTTC. Amino acids: CASSLGVREQYF.

The sample holds many counts of this clonotype. The gene calls are TRBV12-3 or TRBV12-4 and TRBJ2-7, with a tentative D call TRBD2 (7 bases). V lost 7 bases to trimming and J lost 4 bases, with 17 bases between them. The CDR3 totals 14 residues. This chain's CDR3 is CASTPGGIRYEQYF. The CDR3 DNA follows: TGTGCCAGCACCCCGGGGGGCATCCGATACGAGCAGTACTTC.

In its sample, this clonotype was seen many times. This chain uses TRBV12-3 or TRBV12-4 with TRBJ1-6, with D possibly matching TRBD1 (6 bases). V was clipped by 3 bases and J by 7 bases, with 13 bases between them. CDR3 length equals 15 residues. Written as DNA, the CDR3 is TGTGCCAGCAGTTTTTCTGGAGACAGGAATTCACCCCTCCACTTT. It codes for CASSFSGDRNSPLHF.

This clonotype was detected ten times or more. This rearrangement joins TRBV12-3 or TRBV12-4 to TRBJ1-2, with 7 bases aligning to TRBD1. The CDR3 loop spans 13 amino acids. V shed 6 bases, J shed 6 bases, and the junction held 7 bases outside the gene matches. Here the CDR3 DNA reads TGTGCCAGCAGGGACGGGACAGCCCATGGCTACACCTTC. The encoded protein is CASRDGTAHGYTF.

V usage is TRBV5-1 and J usage is TRBJ1-2; 9 nucleotides align to TRBD1. The CDR3 loop spans 14 amino acids. The V and J ends lost 1 base and 4 bases, in that order; junction bases with no gene match: 2. Germline-derived CDR1 and CDR2 are SGHRS and YFSETQ. In nucleotides, the CDR3 is TGCGCCAGCAGCTTGTCGACAGGGGGCTATGGCTACACCTTC. Translating gives CASSLSTGGYGYTF. The full variable domain, completed using reference TRBV5-1 and TRBJ1-2, is KAGVTQTPRYLIKTRGQQVTLSCSPISGHRSVSWYQQTPGQGLQFLFEYFSETQRNKGNFPGRFSGRQFSNSRSEMNVSTLELGDSALYLCASSLSTGGYGYTFGSGTRLTVV.

Many counts were recorded for this clonotype. J is TRBJ2-7 and V is TRBV30; either TRBD1 or TRBD2 may supply D (5 bases each). This CDR3 is built from 15 residues. V shed 2 bases and J shed 6 bases, with 20 bases lying between them. Germline V lookup: CDR1 GTSNPN, CDR2 SVGIG (reference sequence). DNA of the CDR3: TGTGCCTGGAGTACCGAGACAGTTCCACGGGGCGAGCAGTACTTC. This translates into CAWSTETVPRGEQYF. The complete variable domain, with remaining parts taken from reference TRBV30 and TRBJ2-7, reads SQTIHQWPATLVQPVGSPLSLECTVEGTSNPNLYWYRQAAGRGLQLLFYSVGIGQISSEVPQNLSASRPQDRQFILSSKKLLLSDSGFYLCAWSTETVPRGEQYFGPGTRLTVT.

This clonotype was seen a handful of times. This chain connects TRBV3-1 to TRBJ2-1; perhaps TRBD1 as D (7 bases). The ends were cut back, 2 bases at V and 1 base at J, with 9 bases in the middle. Germline lookup yields CDR1 LGHDT and CDR2 YNNKEL (reference sequence). The CDR3 totals 15 residues. This CDR3 reads CASSQQGGSYNEQFF. DNA for the CDR3: TGTGCCAGCAGCCAACAGGGGGGTTCCTACAATGAGCAGTTCTTC.

The V and J genes are TRBV7-9 and TRBJ2-5; no clear D gene. CDR1 SEHNR and CDR2 FQNEAQ come from the germline V gene (reference sequence). Trimming cost V 5 bases and J 4 bases, with 17 bases left between them. This CDR3 region has 15 residues. This chain's CDR3 is CASSREFGPRETQYF. The CDR3 DNA reads as TGTGCCAGCAGCCGAGAATTTGGCCCTCGAGAGACCCAGTACTTC.

This clonotype came up many times. This rearrangement joins TRBV6-1 to TRBJ2-3; D ambiguous. CDR1 and CDR2 from the germline V gene are MNHNS and SASEGT. This CDR3 has 13 residues. Trimming shortened V by 6 bases and J by 2 bases, and 9 bases separated the two germline ends. The CDR3 region is CASRSGFTDTQYF. The CDR3 DNA reads as TGTGCCAGCAGATCCGGGTTCACAGATACGCAGTATTTT.

The chain is built from TRBV6-2 or TRBV6-3 and TRBJ2-7; either TRBD1 or TRBD2 may supply D (5 bases each). The length of the CDR3 is 16 residues. Between the trimmed V and J ends, which lost 7 bases and 2 bases, there was a span of 21 bases. Germline CDR1 and CDR2: MNHEY and SVGEGT. CDR3 region: CASTRPSGTPPYEQYF. In nucleotides, the CDR3 is TGTGCCAGCACCCGACCTTCCGGGACGCCTCCCTACGAGCAGTACTTC.

There are many counts of this clonotype. This chain links TRBV12-3 or TRBV12-4 with TRBJ1-4, with 11 bases fitting TRBD1. J lost 10 bases, V lost 3 bases, and 4 bases had no gene match. The CDR3 totals 14 residues. The CDR3 nucleotides are TGTGCCAGCAGTTTCGATGGGACAGGGGGAAAACTGTTTTTT. It specifies CASSFDGTGGKLFF.

The sample holds many counts of this clonotype. The chain carries TRBV12-3 or TRBV12-4 and TRBJ1-5, with 8 bases matching TRBD1. V trimming: 4 bases; J trimming: 7 bases; junction bases outside the gene matches: 12. The CDR3 covers 16 residues. This CDR3 is CASSSGQAPSRQPQHF. The CDR3 DNA sequence: TGTGCCAGCAGTTCGGGACAGGCCCCATCGCGGCAGCCCCAGCATTTT.

This clonotype has only a few counts. This rearrangement joins TRBV7-2 to TRBJ1-2; 9 bases fit TRBD1. CDR1 and CDR2 from the germline V gene are SGHTA and FQGNSA. CDR3 length: 16 amino acids. V trimming: 2 bases; J trimming: 2 bases; junction bases outside the gene matches: 6. CDR3 region: CASSLLSGTGNYGYTF. In DNA, the CDR3 is TGTGCCAGCAGCTTACTTTCCGGGACAGGGAACTATGGCTACACCTTC.

The V and J genes are TRBV5-1 and TRBJ2-2; D call uncertain. Germline V gene lookup returns CDR1 SGHRS and CDR2 YFSETQ. The CDR3 spans 13 residues. Between the trimmed V and J ends, which lost 5 bases and 6 bases, there was a span of 11 bases. Here the CDR3 reads CASRPGDSGELFF. CDR3 nucleotides: TGCGCCAGCAGGCCCGGAGATTCCGGGGAGCTGTTTTTT.

This clonotype was found many times. The chain links TRBV20-1 to TRBJ2-7; D gene ambiguous. From germline, CDR1 is DFQATT and CDR2 SNEGSKA (reference sequence). The CDR3 is 15 amino acids. V was clipped by 4 bases and J by 3 bases, with 19 bases between them. CDR3 sequence: CSAKGFQLAVYEQYF. CDR3 DNA: TGCAGTGCTAAAGGGTTTCAACTGGCAGTCTACGAGCAGTACTTC.

This clonotype has just a few counts. V and J are TRBV19 and TRBJ2-3; D is unclear. This CDR3 has 14 residues. Trimming stripped 1 base from V and 2 bases from J, with 7 bases between. The V gene's germline CDR1 is LNHDA and CDR2 SQIVND (reference sequence). The CDR3 bases are TGTGCCAGTAGTATAGGCGCAGCCACAGATACGCAGTATTTT. Translation gives CASSIGAATDTQYF.

V and J are TRBV7-7 and TRBJ2-5; D might be TRBD2 (6 bases). V was cut by 5 bases and J by 4 bases, with 11 bases left in between. The CDR3 spans 13 residues. Germline CDR1 SSHAT, CDR2 FNYEAQ (reference sequence). CDR3 loop: CASSLRLGETQYF. The CDR3, as DNA: TGTGCCAGCAGCCTCAGACTAGGAGAGACCCAGTACTTC.

This clonotype was seen at least ten times. The chain has TRBV6-4 and TRBJ2-1, with D unclear. The V end was cut by 2 bases, the J end by 7 bases, with 15 bases between. The CDR3 loop spans 15 amino acids. Per germline, CDR1 MRHNA and CDR2 SNTAGT. CDR3 DNA sequence: TGTGCCAGCAGTGACGAGCCGGGTTTGCCGAATGAGCAGTTCTTC. The encoded protein is CASSDEPGLPNEQFF.

This clonotype was seen only a few times. The chain uses TRBV14 and TRBJ2-5; 7 bases are shared with TRBD1. V lost 2 bases, J lost 7 bases, and 4 bases stayed unmatched. Germline CDR1 and CDR2: SGHDN and FVKESK. The length of the CDR3 is 13 residues. The DNA of the CDR3 is TGTGCCAGCAGCCAAACTAACAGGGGGACCCAGTACTTC. Translated, it gives CASSQTNRGTQYF.

This clonotype was seen repeatedly, ten times or more. The chain carries TRBV18 and TRBJ2-3; unclear D gene. V was cut by 0 bases and J by 0 bases, with 16 bases left in between. The CDR3 extends over 18 amino acids. Germline CDR1 KGHSH, CDR2 LQKENI. The CDR3 spells CASSPPILTYSSTDTQYF. CDR3 sequence (DNA): TGTGCCAGCTCACCACCGATTTTAACTTATTCTAGCACAGATACGCAGTATTTT.

This clonotype was seen repeatedly, ten times or more. The chain recombines TRBV11-2 with TRBJ2-7; maybe TRBD2 (6 bases). Trimming removed 0 bases at V and 9 bases at J, with 9 bases between. The CDR3 is made up of 12 amino acids. From germline, CDR1 is SGHAT and CDR2 FQNNGV. The CDR3 is CASSLDVGGQYF. In DNA, the CDR3 is TGTGCCAGCAGCTTAGATGTCGGGGGGCAGTACTTC.

This clonotype occurred many times. The chain combines TRBV12-5 with TRBJ1-1, with D unresolved. Germline loops: CDR1 LGHNT, CDR2 FRNRAP. Trimming shortened V by 1 base and J by 6 bases, and 6 bases separated the two germline ends. There are 12 residues in the CDR3. CDR3 coding DNA: TGTGCTAGTGGTTTGGAGGGTCCTGAAGCTTTCTTT. Protein: CASGLEGPEAFF.

V and J are TRBV3-1 and TRBJ2-1; the D is unclear. CDR1 is LGHDT and CDR2 is YNNKEL in the germline V gene (reference sequence). The CDR3 has 15 residues. V was trimmed by 4 bases and J by 0 bases, leaving 10 bases between them. CDR3 sequence (DNA): TGTGCCAGCAGCCCTACCCGGAGCTCCTACAATGAGCAGTTCTTC. This encodes CASSPTRSSYNEQFF.

The table lists this clonotype with many counts. V usage is TRBV7-2 and J usage is TRBJ2-2; unclear D gene. The CDR3 runs to 15 residues. Germline CDR1 and CDR2: SGHTA and FQGNSA. Trimming pared 3 bases from V and 5 bases from J, leaving 13 bases between. CDR3 amino acids: CASSLSIAWTGELFF. The CDR3 DNA reads TGTGCCAGCAGCTTGAGCATCGCGTGGACCGGGGAGCTGTTTTTT.

This chain connects TRBV7-9 to TRBJ2-3; 12 positions agree with TRBD2. Germline V gives CDR1 SEHNR, CDR2 FQNEAQ (reference sequence). The CDR3 length is 14 residues. V was clipped by 3 bases and J by 5 bases; unmatched bases: 0. DNA of the CDR3: TGTGCCAGCAGCTTGGGACTAGCGGGAGATACGCAGTATTTT. As protein: CASSLGLAGDTQYF.

The chain recombines TRBV3-1 with TRBJ2-1; D ambiguous. From germline, CDR1 is LGHDT and CDR2 YNNKEL (reference sequence). V dropped 1 base and J dropped 7 bases, with 11 bases sitting between them. The CDR3 extends over 14 amino acids. CDR3 bases: TGTGCCAGCAGCCAAGGAGGACGGCCTAATGAGCAGTTCTTC. Its protein product is CASSQGGRPNEQFF.

This clonotype was counted ten times or more. The chain recombines TRBV7-9 with TRBJ2-3; D is ambiguous. The CDR3 length is 12 residues. CDR1 SEHNR and CDR2 FQNEAQ come from the germline V gene (reference sequence). The V end was cut by 3 bases, the J end by 4 bases, with 5 bases between. CDR3 sequence: CASSFGPDTQYF. Written as DNA, the CDR3 is TGTGCCAGCAGCTTCGGCCCAGATACGCAGTATTTT.

There are many counts of this clonotype. The germline gene is not matched at one end of the junction; a read error may be the cause. J is TRBJ2-6 and V is TRBV5-1; a possible D gene is TRBD2 (5 bases). Germline-derived CDR1 and CDR2 are SGHRS and YFSETQ. This CDR3 has 17 amino acids. DNA for the CDR3: TGCGCCAGCACCTTGGACTTTATCGGCTCTGGGGCCAACGTCCTGACTTTC. It yields the protein CASTLDFIGSGANVLTF.